The subject of this entry is one T cell receptor (beta chain). The antigen it binds to is not known. No base-level quality is on record; no much larger clone is a single base apart. Library creation used the immunoSEQ multiplex PCR assay. A mixture of 60 forward primers for TCR Vbeta segments and 13 reverse primers for TCR Jbeta segments was used in the multiplex PCR. The CDR3 region of rearranged TCR beta genes was amplified from genomic DNA by a multiplex PCR assay. Amplified TCR beta libraries were sequenced as 87-base-pair reads on the Illumina HiSeq System. As for the original processing: In a later analysis, approximately 74 million unique TCR beta chains were counted across the 500 to 850 repertoires, and around 10 million of these chains were shared by at least two donors. A nearest-neighbor algorithm error-corrected the raw reads and collapsed the reads into unique sequences, merging closely related sequences to remove PCR and sequencing errors. To assign V, D and J gene segments, CDR3 sequences were aligned to IMGT reference sequences. For a sequence to be retained, a match of at least six nucleotides was required to both a V gene segment and a J gene segment. A rearrangement was called productive if the CDR3 had no stop codons and remained in frame with V and J, and every other rearrangement was called non-productive. CDR3 was defined by IMGT convention, running from the second conserved V-encoded cysteine to the conserved J-encoded phenylalanine. The earlier analysis of approximately 590 of the donors excluded any sequence lacking an unambiguous match to a single V gene segment. An earlier analysis of fewer than 650 of the donors classified V segments as functional when productive rearrangements were above 56.7% and as segregating when the standard deviation between donors was above 5%. A statistical classification framework was built for diagnosing cytomegalovirus status from the catalog of TCR beta chain sequences. In a later analysis, V and J genes were assigned by comparing TCR nucleotide sequences against IMGT/GENE-DB human TR gene sequences. Using the TCRdist pipeline, a later analysis assigned CDR3 sequences along with most-parsimonious VDJ recombination scenarios. In a later analysis, every TCR beta chain was defined by the combination of its CDR3 amino acid sequence and its V-gene family, and reads without a unique V-gene family were dropped. As a way to deal with suspected cross-contamination and a sequencing artifact, a later analysis dropped more than 500 nucleotide sequences that were highly shared and had low generation probability. A later analysis calculated a clonal expansion index for each public chain from normalized within-repertoire ranks of inferred template counts. Generation probabilities in a later analysis came from a VDJ recombination model fitted to out-of-frame rearrangements, and those results were checked against IGoR. In a later analysis, hypergeometric tests were used to score TCR-TCR, TCR-HLA and TCR-CMV co-occurrence, with a repertoire-size bias correction applied to TCR pairs. To estimate false discovery rates, a later analysis permuted the HLA or CMV assignments 20 times. A later analysis grouped co-occurring TCRs with DBSCAN, adding TCRdist sequence similarity when clustering within HLA-allele-positive subsets. Co-occurrence clustering excluded repertoires with fewer than 30,000 or more than 120,000 public chains, plus five with anomalous nucleotide sharing. TCRdb mirrors the immuneACCESS table, restricted to in-frame sequences. Some clones are absent from its copies; in checked studies, under half trace to an unresolved V gene, and the reason for the others is unknown. D and trimming were read from the DNA, whereas the V and J calls and clone size are those reported in that table. The sample has some 150,000 clones on record, 81% of them singletons. The ten largest make up 4.9% of the sample.

Including the terminal cysteine and phenylalanine, the CDR3 comprises 15 residues. CDR3 DNA is the only sequence kept; it has 45 bases, read in frame from the first base. The germline V gene yields SGHRS for CDR1 and YFSETQ for CDR2. Ends trimmed: V by 4 bases, J by 3 bases; bases unmatched to a gene: 6. The data derive from a study of cytomegalovirus exposure and HLA in healthy donors (dated by TCRdb to the late 2010s). Background for the entire study: An earlier analysis of approximately 640 of the donors reported about 290 Gb of sequence data and 100 million to 140 million unique TCR beta sequences from some 180 million T cells. To decide whether each TCR beta V gene segment behaved as functional or pseudogenic, an earlier analysis of approximately 600 of the donors relied on high-throughput TCR beta sequencing. Of the 300 to 500 genotyped donors, 81% were placed in the genetic ancestry cluster associated with self-reported Caucasian donors. Among several hundred genotyped donors of the cohort, an average of roughly 230,000 unique TCR beta nucleotide sequences was sequenced per donor, of which about 18% were non-productive. The study used immunosequencing to profile the T cell repertoires of approximately 630 subjects and linked those repertoires to cytomegalovirus serostatus. Approximately 310 gigabases of sequencing data and approximately 85 million unique TCR sequences were included in an early release covering several hundred HLA-typed donors. Besides the first cohort of around 700 subjects, a separate validation cohort made up of roughly 120 different subjects was used. To study patterns of TCR occurrence, a later analysis re-analyzed previously published TCR beta repertoires from several hundred donors and added high-resolution HLA genotyping. The study aimed to test whether cataloging public T cell receptors could reveal signatures of past pathogen exposure. Donor age, sex, ethnicity and CMV serostatus were compiled alongside the repertoire data. All discovery cohort repertoires had been generated using a single sequencing platform. HLA typing covered class I and class II loci at four-digit resolution. The study combined high-throughput TCR immunosequencing, statistical association of individual TCRs with disease status, and machine learning to predict cytomegalovirus infection status. A later genetic analysis took genome-wide SNP genotypes for 398 of the 666 donors and used that subset as a discovery cohort. Typing coverage varied by locus: roughly 629-630 donors for A, B, C, DRB1 and DQB1; under 550 for DQA1; around 570 for DPA1; 450 to 480 for DPB1. Roughly 5 DR-DQ haplotypes were handled as single units for association and clustering because linkage in the cohort was strong. Rather than drawing on any new phenotypic data, the later analysis identified candidate immune exposures from TCR beta sequences and the way those sequences occurred across donors. Summary of the overall study and its limitations: The classifier was reported to diagnose cytomegalovirus status with high specificity and sensitivity in both the original and validation cohorts. It was suggested by the authors that the approach could potentially be generalized to other disease states and immunological phenotypes. When HLA alleles, especially DR and DQ, strongly co-occurred, attributing TCR associations to individual alleles was difficult. The sequencing pipeline was judged likely to have produced a cluster of highly shared sequence variants as a technical artifact. According to a later analysis, TCR association rates differed among HLA loci, with DRB1 alleles showing the most associated TCRs and HLA-C alleles showing the fewest. A further reported finding was that TCR beta sequences accurately predicted the HLA-A and HLA-B alleles for most subjects in the first cohort. In a later analysis, HLA-associated TCR beta chains were found to be more clonally expanded and to have lower generation probabilities than equally common non-associated chains. The study listed approximately 150 TCR beta chains as associated with cytomegalovirus. In vitro tests confirmed that three of the cytomegalovirus-associated TCR beta chains recognize cytomegalovirus antigens. HLA typing was unavailable for some donors at each locus, so association tests used only the typed subset. In a later analysis, most CMV-associated TCR beta chains were found to appear HLA-restricted, with HLA associations seemingly driven largely by CMV exposure. In an earlier analysis of some 500 of the donors, most TCR beta V segments appeared in productive rearrangements about 87% or about 30% of the time, broadly matching IMGT annotations. A later analysis reported that several top co-occurrence clusters appeared linked to parvovirus B19, influenza, CMV and Epstein-Barr virus. Because counts were too low, approximately 15 rarely observed V segments, including chromosome 9 orphons, were excluded from the earlier analysis of about 500 of the donors. CMV serostatus was the only immune exposure information available for the cohort. The presence/absence analyses assumed that sequencing depth was roughly uniform across donors, and that assumption may not be true. Because the 87-base-pair reads could not distinguish some IMGT-functional V segments, including TRBV6-2 and TRBV6-3, those segments were excluded. Across donors, most TCR sequences were observed very rarely, whereas some public TCRs were present in many individuals. Linkage disequilibrium might explain the correlated functional status among segregating V segments, but an unknown experimental factor could not be excluded. An association between a missense DCLRE1C variant and V-gene and J-gene trimming of TCR beta chains was found in a later genetic analysis and replicated in an independent cohort. The cohort was sequenced for TCR beta chains only, and without alpha or paired-chain data the features that could be detected were limited. A later analysis associated about 18,000 TCR beta sequences with specific HLA alleles at a false discovery rate of 0.05. Compared with the roughly 600-donor mean, donors in an Asian-associated ancestry cluster had fewer N-insertions in productive TCRs, according to a later genetic analysis.

The cohort consisted of 666 healthy bone marrow donors. All cohort members were sampled while nominally healthy, although unrecorded immune exposures were likely present. The donor tested CMV seropositive and was one of the 289 seropositive cohort members. A peripheral blood sample was provided by each donor, and peripheral blood mononuclear cells were used for TCR beta sequencing. Genomic DNA was extracted from the blood cell samples with the Qiagen DNeasy Blood Extraction Kit. This chain joins TRBV5-1 to TRBJ1-4, with 7 bases aligning to TRBD1. This clonotype was sampled from a woman aged 18-29 years in good health and CMV-seropositive. The sequenced material came from PBMCs. The DNA sequence is TGCGCCAGCAGCCAGAGACAGGGTCCTAATGAAAAACTGTTTTTT. It translates as CASSQRQGPNEKLFF.